These 16 T cell receptor beta chains were all obtained from the same sample, sequenced in a study of blood T cell repertoires in COVID-19. Using immunoSEQ multiplex PCR, the repertoire was profiled, and TCRdb retains in-frame clones only, with some absent. The sample lists tens of thousands of clones, over 80% seen once, with 3.5% in the top ten. The source material was peripheral blood. Receptors originate from a human donor in a cohort sampled during active COVID-19.

This clone was found once. V usage is TRBV29-1 and J usage is TRBJ2-7, with 9 bases matching TRBD2. V shed 6 bases, J shed 2 bases, and the junction held 8 bases outside the gene matches. Germline values: CDR1 SQVTM, CDR2 ANQGSEA. The CDR3 has 14 residues. CDR3 nucleotide sequence: TGCAGCGTCCGTAGCGGGAGTATAACCTACGAGCAGTACTTC. Amino acid sequence: CSVRSGSITYEQYF.

The chain uses TRBV5-1 and TRBJ2-7; 8 bases are a match to TRBD2. CDR1 and CDR2 (germline): SGHRS, YFSETQ. The CDR3 covers 18 residues. The J segment lost 2 bases and the V segment lost 4 bases, leaving 17 bases of the junction unmatched. The chain's CDR3 is CASSLRASGGPRTYEQYF. CDR3 sequence (DNA): TGCGCCAGCAGCCTACGGGCCTCGGGAGGGCCCAGGACCTACGAGCAGTACTTC.

The V and J genes are TRBV5-1 and TRBJ1-4; 9 nucleotides match TRBD1. Trimming at V came to 4 bases and at J to 2 bases, leaving 3 bases not matched to a gene. The germline gives CDR1 SGHRS, CDR2 YFSETQ. The CDR3 covers 15 residues. Written as DNA, the CDR3 is TGCGCCAGCAGCGGACAGGGGTTGACTAATGAAAAACTGTTTTTT. As protein: CASSGQGLTNEKLFF.

The genes are TRBV7-3 and TRBJ2-1; 7 positions match TRBD1. CDR3 size: 14 residues. Germline loops: CDR1 SGHTA, CDR2 FQGTGA. Trimming removed 1 base from V and 7 bases from J; junction bases left unmatched: 4. The CDR3 DNA reads as TGTGCCAGCAGCTTAATGGGACAGAGTAATGAGCAGTTCTTC. It encodes CASSLMGQSNEQFF.

The chain combines TRBV5-4 with TRBJ2-5; 7 positions agree with TRBD1. With V trimmed by 6 bases and J by 5 bases, 16 bases remained unmatched. Germline CDR1 SGHNT, CDR2 YYREEE (reference sequence). The CDR3 length is 16 residues. CDR3 coding DNA: TGTGCCAGCACCGTGGACAGGTCAACCTACCGCGAGACCCAGTACTTC. This translates into CASTVDRSTYRETQYF. The variable domain in full, with the rest retrieved from reference TRBV5-4 and TRBJ2-5, is ETGVTQSPTHLIKTRGQQVTLRCSSQSGHNTVSWYQQALGQGPQFIFQYYREEENGRGNFPPRFSGLQFPNYSSELNVNALELDDSALYLCASTVDRSTYRETQYFGPGTRLLVL.

A single count supports this clone. The V call is TRBV7-2, the J call TRBJ1-4; D remains ambiguous. This CDR3 is built from 14 residues. Trimming stripped 1 base from V and 7 bases from J, with 10 bases between. Germline V gene data show CDR1 as SGHTA and CDR2 as FQGNSA. CDR3 in amino acids: CASSLDPGGEKLFF. CDR3 coding DNA: TGTGCCAGCAGCTTAGACCCCGGAGGTGAAAAACTGTTTTTT.

This clone was seen once. This rearrangement joins TRBV7-7 to TRBJ2-2, with unresolved D. Germline V gene lookup returns CDR1 SSHAT and CDR2 FNYEAQ (reference sequence). Trimming removed 5 bases from V and 4 bases from J, with 17 bases in between. The CDR3 is made up of 16 amino acids. In DNA form, the CDR3 reads TGTGCCAGCAGCCCCTCGTCAAGCACGATCACCGGGGAGCTGTTTTTT. As protein: CASSPSSSTITGELFF. The full variable domain, completed using reference TRBV7-7 and TRBJ2-2, is GAGVSQSPRYKVTKRGQDVTLRCDPISSHATLYWYQQALGQGPEFLTYFNYEAQPDKSGLPSDRFSAERPEGSISTLTIQRTEQRDSAMYRCASSPSSSTITGELFFGEGSRLTVL.

The rearrangement uses TRBV11-3 and TRBJ2-1, with D possibly matching TRBD2 (6 bases). Trimming removed 3 bases at V and 6 bases at J, with 15 bases between. The V gene's germline CDR1 is SGHNT and CDR2 YENEEA. The CDR3 has 15 residues. This CDR3 reads CASSLGGSSGNEQFF. DNA for the CDR3: TGTGCCAGCAGCTTGGGGGGATCTTCTGGCAATGAGCAGTTCTTC. Supplemented by reference TRBV11-3 and TRBJ2-1, the full variable domain reads EAGVVQSPRYKIIEKKQPVAFWCNPISGHNTLYWYLQNLGQGPELLIRYENEEAVDDSQLPKDRFSAERLKGVDSTLKIQPAELGDSAVYLCASSLGGSSGNEQFFGPGTRLTVL.

The V call is TRBV18, the J call TRBJ2-1; D might be TRBD2 (6 bases). This CDR3 region has 16 residues. Trimming shortened V by 6 bases and J by 8 bases, and 23 bases separated the two germline ends. CDR1 KGHSH and CDR2 LQKENI come from the germline V gene. The CDR3 nucleotides are TGTGCCAGCTCGTCAGGCCGTGGAACTAGCTTGGATGAGCAGTTCTTC. This gives the protein CASSSGRGTSLDEQFF.

The chain is built from TRBV6-5 and TRBJ2-7; 9 positions match TRBD2. CDR1 and CDR2 from the germline V gene are MNHEY and SVGAGI. J lost 9 bases, V lost 1 base, and 10 bases had no gene match. This CDR3 has 15 amino acids. CDR3 in amino acids: CASSYLGTSSPLQYF. The CDR3 DNA follows: TGTGCCAGCAGTTACTTGGGGACTAGCTCTCCTTTGCAGTACTTC.

The chain is built from TRBV9 and TRBJ2-1, with 8 bases matching TRBD2. Germline V gene sequence: CDR1 SGDLS, CDR2 YYNGEE. The CDR3 runs to 15 residues. The V segment lost 5 bases and the J segment 5 bases; nucleotides outside the gene matches: 9. As DNA, the CDR3 is TGTGCCAGCAGATCCGGGACTAGGGAAAACAATGAGCAGTTCTTC. Amino acids: CASRSGTRENNEQFF.

The gene calls are TRBV27 and TRBJ1-2; no firm D call. Per germline, CDR1 MNHEY and CDR2 SMNVEV (reference sequence). V was cut by 2 bases and J by 3 bases, with 19 bases left in between. The length of the CDR3 is 17 residues. CDR3 in amino acids: CASSLTPESTADYGYTF. Written as DNA, the CDR3 is TGTGCCAGCAGTTTAACTCCCGAGTCGACGGCGGACTATGGCTACACCTTC.

This chain uses TRBV19 with TRBJ2-3; 9 bases are a match to TRBD2. Germline lookup yields CDR1 LNHDA and CDR2 SQIVND (reference sequence). The V gene end was trimmed by 5 bases and the J gene end by 2 bases; junction bases not matched to a gene: 11. The CDR3 totals 17 residues. The CDR3 here is CASSSTASGASTDTQYF. CDR3 DNA sequence: TGTGCCAGTAGTTCAACGGCTAGCGGGGCCTCCACAGATACGCAGTATTTT.

CDR3: CASGFRDRGGYTF. CDR3 DNA: TGTGCCAGTGGATTCCGGGACAGGGGTGGCTACACCTTC. The chain uses TRBV19 and TRBJ1-2, with 10 bases aligning to TRBD1. Germline V gene sequence: CDR1 LNHDA, CDR2 SQIVND (reference sequence). This CDR3 region has 13 residues. V shed 8 bases and J 7 bases; nucleotides not matched to a gene: 7.

The V and J genes are TRBV7-9 and TRBJ2-3; 7 bases are shared with TRBD2. This CDR3 comprises 14 residues. Germline assignment: CDR1 SEHNR and CDR2 FQNEAQ (reference sequence). Trimming cost V 3 bases and J 3 bases; bases outside gene matches: 3. This chain's CDR3 is CASSFERGTDTQYF. CDR3 nucleotide sequence: TGTGCCAGCAGCTTTGAGCGGGGAACAGATACGCAGTATTTT.

This clone has only a few counts. V and J are TRBV12-3 or TRBV12-4 and TRBJ1-1; D ambiguous. V lost 3 bases to trimming and J lost 6 bases, with 5 bases between them. The CDR3 runs to 11 residues. CDR3 nucleotide sequence: TGTGCCAGCAGTTTCAGGTCTGAAGCTTTCTTT. This gives the protein CASSFRSEAFF.